Listed below are T cell receptor beta chains from one sample, sequenced in a study of CD8 T cells in ankylosing spondylitis. TCRdb reprocessed the 5' RACE reads via MiXCR and lists one record per CDR3 protein. Seen here are fewer than 750,000 distinct CDR3 sequences, 15% to 20% observed once, and the top ten hold under 20%. The sample comprised blood, either unsorted or a sorted T cell fraction (not recorded which). These receptors were obtained from a male donor with ankylosing spondylitis. The CDR3 runs from the conserved cysteine through the conserved F or W. A D gene is named only where the DNA matches it firmly. Some rows have no size entry. The others give once, few or many, or a class for an expanded clone.

j_call cdr3_length clone_size d_call v_call cdr3_aa cdr3_nt
TRBJ2-1 15 NA NA TRBV7-3 CASSPHWGPRDEQFF TGTGCCAGCAGCCCTCATTGGGGGCCCCGGGATGAGCAGTTCTTC
TRBJ1-3 16 NA NA TRBV7-9 CASSLADGYSGNTIYF TGTGCCAGCAGCCTAGCGGACGGGTACTCTGGAAACACCATATATTTT
TRBJ1-3 16 NA NA TRBV4-1 CASSQDRTVSGNTIYF TGCGCCAGCAGCCAAGATCGAACAGTCTCTGGAAACACCATATATTTT
TRBJ2-1 15 many TRBD2 TRBV18 CASSPGLAAYNEQFF TGTGCCAGCAGCCCCGGACTAGCGGCCTACAATGAGCAGTTCTTC
TRBJ1-2 14 few TRBD1 TRBV20-1 CSARTQGAVYGYTF TGCAGTGCTAGGACCCAGGGGGCGGTCTATGGCTACACCTTC
TRBJ2-1 14 NA NA TRBV11-2 CASSLDSRGSEQFF TGTGCCAGCAGCTTAGATAGCAGGGGCAGTGAGCAGTTCTTC
TRBJ1-2 12 few NA TRBV6-5 CASSGQTYGYTF TGTGCCAGCAGTGGGCAGACCTATGGCTACACCTTC
TRBJ2-7 15 NA NA TRBV20-1 CSARVPRQDPYEQYF TGCAGTGCTAGAGTCCCCCGACAGGACCCCTACGAGCAGTACTTC
TRBJ2-1 13 NA TRBD2 TRBV13 CASSSGGANEQFF TGTGCCAGCAGCTCCGGGGGGGCCAATGAGCAGTTCTTC
TRBJ1-1 17 NA NA TRBV5-1 CASSSRQAPTRNTEAFF TGCGCCAGCAGCTCACGACAGGCGCCAACCCGGAACACTGAAGCTTTCTTT
TRBJ2-2 16 few TRBD1 TRBV7-2 CASSLAGKGAYGELFF TGTGCCAGCAGCTTAGCGGGGAAGGGGGCATACGGGGAGCTGTTTTTT
TRBJ1-6 14 many TRBD1 TRBV5-1 CASSAGQQNSPLHF TGCGCCAGCAGCGCGGGACAGCAGAATTCACCCCTCCACTTT
TRBJ2-2 17 few TRBD1 TRBV10-3 CAISELPGQLNTGELFF TGTGCCATCAGCGAGCTTCCGGGACAGCTGAACACCGGGGAGCTGTTTTTT
TRBJ2-1 12 NA NA TRBV3-1 CASSERGDEQFF TGTGCCAGCAGCGAAAGGGGTGATGAGCAGTTCTTC
TRBJ2-1 15 NA NA TRBV6-2/TRBV6-3 CASSYRDPSYNEQFF TGTGCCAGCAGTTACCGGGACCCCTCGTACAATGAGCAGTTCTTC
TRBJ2-7 15 NA TRBD2 TRBV7-2 CASSFGLAGLYEQYF TGTGCCAGCAGCTTCGGACTAGCGGGACTCTACGAGCAGTACTTC
TRBJ2-7 16 few TRBD1 TRBV28 CASSRNRDRGQYEQYF TGTGCCAGCAGCCGAAACCGGGACAGGGGGCAATACGAGCAGTACTTC
TRBJ1-1 13 many TRBD1 TRBV18 CASRQGLNTEAFF TGTGCCAGCCGACAGGGGTTGAACACTGAAGCTTTCTTT
TRBJ2-1 18 few TRBD2 TRBV11-1 CASSLYPPSAGGALEQFF TGTGCCAGCAGCTTATACCCCCCCTCGGCGGGAGGTGCCTTGGAGCAGTTCTTC
TRBJ1-4 19 once TRBD1 TRBV6-1 CASSARDRGSRGINEKLFF TGTGCCAGCAGTGCCCGGGACAGGGGGTCCAGAGGAATTAATGAAAAACTGTTTTTT
TRBJ1-2 17 NA TRBD1 TRBV20-1 CSARDPGQGAGSYGYTF TGCAGTGCTAGAGATCCTGGACAGGGGGCTGGTAGCTATGGCTACACCTTC